This TCR beta chain was sequenced for a study of molecular identifiers for immune sequencing clone quantification. This clonotype was detected a few times. Its antigen is still unknown. V lost 6 bases and J 3 bases, leaving 16 bases between the germline ends. The CDR3 totals 14 residues. Germline V gene lookup returns CDR1 SGHRS and CDR2 YFSETQ. A single record per CDR3 protein comes from TCRdb applying MiXCR to the PCR reads. The table lists about 630,000 distinct CDR3 sequences, around 25% of them singletons. Study-level findings and limits: Detectable among some 1 million naive cells, according to reports, was Jurkat TCR RNA spiked in from one cell. Clones carrying above 20 RNA copies accounted for over 98% of effector molecules, under 1% in naive cells.

Naive CD8 T cell sorting was performed on the CD8+CD4-CCR7+CD45RA+ phenotype. This TCR was sampled from a human donor in good health. Some libraries in this study had Jurkat cell RNA spiked in. Source material: naive CD8+ T cells from blood, with Jurkat cell RNA spiked in. The subset is: FACS-sorted CD8+CD4-CCR7+CD45RA+ naive T cells. The J gene is TRBJ2-7, the V gene TRBV5-1; D unresolved. CDR3 in DNA: TGCGCCAGCACTTCCGAGGACGGAATCTACGAGCAGTACTTC. Its translation is CASTSEDGIYEQYF.